Given below is one T cell receptor (beta chain) in context. Its antigen is unknown. The PCR used 60 Vbeta and 13 Jbeta primers. In the source study's methods: A later analysis counted approximately 88 million unique TCR beta chains, around 10 million shared. TCRdb keeps only in-frame clones here, not all; method: immunoSEQ multiplex PCR. V, J and clone size are taken as reported in that table, and D and trimming were inferred from the DNA itself. The table lists under 150,000 clones, around two thirds of them singletons, with roughly 2.5% in the top ten. Germline CDR1 reads SGHRS; CDR2 reads YFSETQ. Trimming took off 7 bases at V and 4 bases at J, with 11 bases between the two ends. The CDR3 is made up of 13 amino acids. This sample was taken from a study of cytomegalovirus exposure and HLA in healthy donors. Study outcomes and limitations: Presence/absence comparisons presumed near-even sequencing depth among donors. According to reports, the classifier identified cytomegalovirus status with high specificity and sensitivity. For most TCR sequences rarity was the rule, although some public TCRs occurred in many donors.

This sequence originates from a woman in her thirties or forties in good health and CMV-seronegative. The sample was PBMCs. The chain is built from TRBV5-1 and TRBJ1-4; D might be TRBD1 (6 bases). In nucleotides, the CDR3 is TGCGCCAGCCGGACAGATGGTAATGAAAAACTGTTTTTT. This sequence encodes CASRTDGNEKLFF.